The 13 T cell receptor beta chains below were found in one sample sequenced in a study of blood T cells in healthy people across ages. A second PCR of roughly 7 to 11 cycles used a sample-barcoded 5' primer and a J-beta primer mix. TCRdb analysed the 5' RACE reads with MiXCR anew, one entry per CDR3 protein. This sample has just under 900,000 distinct CDR3 sequences, with 29% found just once. The sample comprised blood. Source of these receptors: an elderly woman in good health.

This clonotype occurred many times. V is TRBV14 and J is TRBJ2-4; 9 bases agree with TRBD1. From germline, CDR1 is SGHDN and CDR2 FVKESK. The CDR3 runs to 14 residues. J was trimmed by 8 bases and V by 6 bases; bases with no gene match: 8. CDR3 sequence (DNA): TGTGCCAGCAGGAGGGACAGGGAGACGGACATTCAGTACTTC. Translated: CASRRDRETDIQYF.

This clonotype has ten or more counts. The genes are TRBV4-1 and TRBJ2-3; 7 bases map to TRBD2. The V gene's germline CDR1 is MGHRA and CDR2 YSYEKL. The CDR3 sequence is 17 residues long. Trimming removed 0 bases from V and 3 bases from J; junction bases left unmatched: 9. CDR3 DNA sequence: TGCGCCAGCAGCCAAGATGGGAGGGGAGCAATAACAGATACGCAGTATTTT. As protein: CASSQDGRGAITDTQYF.

This clonotype was observed a handful of times. The DNA for the CDR3 is TGTGCCAGCAGCCCTACCGGGACAGGTCTCCAGCATTTT. Its protein is CASSPTGTGLQHF. This chain links TRBV11-2 with TRBJ1-5; 8 bases map to TRBD1. The CDR3 has 13 amino acids. CDR1 and CDR2 from the germline V gene are SGHAT and FQNNGV. V was clipped by 5 bases and J by 12 bases; unmatched bases: 9.

The genes are TRBV20-1 and TRBJ1-6; 7 bases agree with TRBD1. Per the germline V gene, CDR1 is DFQATT and CDR2 is SNEGSKA (reference sequence). With V trimmed by 0 bases and J by 3 bases, 2 bases remained unmatched. The CDR3 runs to 15 residues. The CDR3 here is CSAREGGDYNSPLHF. CDR3 bases: TGCAGTGCTAGAGAAGGGGGCGACTATAATTCACCCCTCCACTTT.

At least ten counts were recorded for this clonotype. V and J are TRBV6-2 or TRBV6-3 and TRBJ2-3, with unresolved D. V lost 6 bases and J 5 bases, leaving 12 bases between the germline ends. Germline V gives CDR1 MNHEY, CDR2 SVGEGT. The CDR3 sequence is 13 residues long. CDR3 sequence reads: CASRSHGGDTQYF. The CDR3 DNA reads TGTGCCAGCAGATCCCACGGTGGAGATACGCAGTATTTT.

This clonotype was seen a handful of times. V usage is TRBV6-5 and J usage is TRBJ1-6; D perhaps matches TRBD1 (6 bases). The length of the CDR3 is 18 residues. Germline CDR1 reads MNHEY; CDR2 reads SVGAGI. V was shortened by 2 bases and J by 6 bases, with 20 bases between the two germline ends. CDR3 sequence reads: CASSYGSAGAILNSPLHF. CDR3 nucleotides: TGTGCCAGCAGTTACGGCTCAGCAGGGGCCATCCTTAATTCACCCCTCCACTTT.

The sample holds many counts of this clonotype. The rearrangement joins TRBV15 to TRBJ1-1; no clear D. V lost 5 bases, J lost 3 bases, and 13 bases lay in between. This CDR3 region has 14 residues. CDR1 is LNHNV, CDR2 YYDKDF, per germline (reference sequence). In DNA, the CDR3 is TGTGCCACCAGCGTCGATTTAGGTTACACTGAAGCTTTCTTT. Translation: CATSVDLGYTEAFF.

Details on this clonotype: A clone one base away is much larger, so this may be a read error. The CDR3 does not close with the conserved phenylalanine or tryptophan, likely indicating a read error. The rearrangement links TRBV20-1 to TRBJ2-4, with a weak D call TRBD2 (6 bases). CDR3 length: 15 amino acids. The V gene lost 2 bases and the J gene lost 7 bases, with 18 bases spanning the gap. Per the germline V gene, CDR1 is DFQATT and CDR2 is SNEGSKA (reference sequence). The CDR3 reads CSARSIRLDRNIQYV. The CDR3 bases are TGCAGTGCTAGAAGCATAAGACTAGATAGGAACATTCAGTACGTC.

The gene calls are TRBV20-1 and TRBJ2-1; possible D gene TRBD2, 6 bases. The CDR3 has 15 amino acids. V lost 1 base and J lost 8, with 18 bases in between. Germline V gene sequence: CDR1 DFQATT, CDR2 SNEGSKA (reference sequence). CDR3 sequence: CSARAGLQRVYEQFF. The DNA of the CDR3 is TGCAGTGCTAGAGCTGGGCTCCAGCGGGTGTATGAGCAGTTCTTC.

The genes are TRBV7-9 and TRBJ2-5; a possible D gene is TRBD1 (6 bases). Germline V gives CDR1 SEHNR, CDR2 FQNEAQ (reference sequence). V was shortened by 5 bases and J by 0 bases, with 19 bases between the two germline ends. CDR3 length: 17 residues. This CDR3 is CASSQNGAAGDQETQYF. CDR3 sequence (DNA): TGTGCCAGCAGCCAGAACGGGGCGGCAGGGGACCAAGAGACCCAGTACTTC.

This clonotype was picked up a small number of times. This chain links TRBV19 with TRBJ2-2; D unresolved. This CDR3 is 14 amino acids long. CDR1 is LNHDA, CDR2 SQIVND, per germline (reference sequence). V lost 1 base and J lost 5, with 8 bases in between. The CDR3, as DNA: TGTGCCAGTAGTATAGTTGTCGGGACCGGGGAGCTGTTTTTT. Translation: CASSIVVGTGELFF.

On this clonotype itself: A read error may be the cause here, since a much bigger clone is one base away. The gene calls are TRBV20-1 and TRBJ1-4; 7 bases agree with TRBD1. This CDR3 contains 15 residues. The germline CDR1 and CDR2 sequences are DFQATT and SNEGSKA (reference sequence). CDR3 residues: CSAKRPRGGNEELFF. DNA for the CDR3: TGCAGTGCTAAGCGGCCCAGAGGGGGCAATGAAGAACTGTTTTTT.

The chain has TRBV6-2 or TRBV6-3 and TRBJ1-5, with a weak D call TRBD1 (5 bases). V gave up 5 bases and J gave up 7 bases, with 18 bases separating them. The CDR3 runs 15 residues. Germline lookup yields CDR1 MNHEY and CDR2 SVGEGT. The CDR3: CASSPTGTFSQPQHF. As DNA, the CDR3 is TGTGCCAGCAGTCCGACCGGGACCTTTAGCCAGCCCCAGCATTTT.